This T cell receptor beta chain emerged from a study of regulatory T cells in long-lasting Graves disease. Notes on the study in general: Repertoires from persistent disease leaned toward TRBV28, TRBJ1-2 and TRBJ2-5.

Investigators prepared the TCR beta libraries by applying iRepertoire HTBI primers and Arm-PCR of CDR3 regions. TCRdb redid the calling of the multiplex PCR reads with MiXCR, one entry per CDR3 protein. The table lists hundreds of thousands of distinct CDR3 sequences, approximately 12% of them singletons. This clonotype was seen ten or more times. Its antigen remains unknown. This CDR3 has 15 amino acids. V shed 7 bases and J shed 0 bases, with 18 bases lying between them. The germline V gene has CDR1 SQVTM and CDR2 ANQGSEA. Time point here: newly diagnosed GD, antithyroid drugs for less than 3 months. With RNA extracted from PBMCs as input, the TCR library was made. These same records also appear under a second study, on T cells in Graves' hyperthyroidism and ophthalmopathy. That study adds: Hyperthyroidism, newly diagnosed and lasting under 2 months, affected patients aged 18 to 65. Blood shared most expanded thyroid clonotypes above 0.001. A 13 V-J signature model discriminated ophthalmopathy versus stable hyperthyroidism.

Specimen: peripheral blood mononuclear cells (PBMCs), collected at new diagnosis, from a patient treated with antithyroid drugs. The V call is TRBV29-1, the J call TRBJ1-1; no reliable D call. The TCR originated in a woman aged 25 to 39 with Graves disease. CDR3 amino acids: CSARGRVGVNTEAFF. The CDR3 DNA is TGCAGCGCCAGAGGGAGGGTCGGGGTGAACACTGAAGCTTTCTTT.